The text below deals with one TCR beta chain. The sample originates from a study of blood T cell repertoires in COVID-19. For the study at large: The United States, Italy and Spain supplied acute and convalescent COVID-19 samples. In each case, the material was cDNA or gDNA derived from T cells, B-cell-depleted T cells, or PBMCs.

Trimming cost V 2 bases and J 7 bases; bases outside gene matches: 13. There are 17 residues in the CDR3. Germline CDR1 is MDHEN and CDR2 is SYDVKM. How the authors handled the data: Reference gene primer amplification gave nucleated cell count estimates. Repertoires were generated with immunoSEQ multiplex PCR, while TCRdb's copy carries only in-frame clones and drops some. V and J calls and clone size are given by that table; D and trimming were obtained from the DNA. The sample has approximately 99,000 clones; approximately 83% are singletons. The sample was peripheral blood. J is TRBJ1-5 and V is TRBV28; TRBD1 matches 8 bases. This clonotype was obtained from a woman between 70 and 85 years old with acute or convalescent COVID-19. CDR3 in DNA: TGTGCCAGCAGTTTAGGTTCCGGCAGGGGGCAAGGGCAGCCCCAGCATTTT. The encoded protein is CASSLGSGRGQGQPQHF.